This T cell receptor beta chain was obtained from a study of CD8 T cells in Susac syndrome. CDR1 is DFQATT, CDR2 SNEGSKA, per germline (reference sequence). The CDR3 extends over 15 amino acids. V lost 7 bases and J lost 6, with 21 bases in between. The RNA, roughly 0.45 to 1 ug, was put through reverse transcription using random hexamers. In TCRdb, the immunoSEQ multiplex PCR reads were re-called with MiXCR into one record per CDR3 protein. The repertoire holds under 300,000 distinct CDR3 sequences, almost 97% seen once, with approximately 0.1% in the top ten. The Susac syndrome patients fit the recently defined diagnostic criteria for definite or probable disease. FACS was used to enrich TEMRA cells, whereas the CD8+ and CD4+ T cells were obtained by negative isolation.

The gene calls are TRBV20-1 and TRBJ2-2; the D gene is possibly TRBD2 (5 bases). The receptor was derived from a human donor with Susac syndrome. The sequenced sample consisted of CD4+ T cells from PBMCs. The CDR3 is CSGRSSGSRAGELFF. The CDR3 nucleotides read TGCAGTGGAAGGTCGAGCGGTTCGAGGGCCGGGGAGCTGTTTTTT.